Shown below are 16 T cell receptor beta chains from a single sample sequenced in a study of T cells after yellow fever vaccination. MiXCR, applied by TCRdb to the 5' RACE reads, yields one record per CDR3 protein. The sample consists of more than 300,000 distinct CDR3 sequences, around 6.8% of them appearing once. The sequencing here drew on PBMCs, taken roughly seven weeks after the first yellow fever vaccination. Source of these receptors: a man between 18 and 29 years old who received the YFV17D yellow fever vaccine.

In this sample, this clonotype turned up a few times. Here the CDR3 reads CASSLAWQGSYNSPLHF. CDR3 coding DNA: TGTGCCAGCAGCTTGGCGTGGCAGGGCTCCTATAATTCACCCCTCCACTTT. The rearrangement joins TRBV5-5 to TRBJ1-6; possible D gene TRBD1, 5 bases. The CDR3 spans 17 residues. Per germline, CDR1 SGHKS and CDR2 YYEKEE (reference sequence). V lost 0 bases and J lost 0, with 10 bases in between.

This clonotype was observed a handful of times. This rearrangement joins TRBV14 to TRBJ2-7, with TRBD2 as a possible D gene (5 bases). Germline CDR1 SGHDN, CDR2 FVKESK. V was cut by 1 base and J by 2 bases, with 9 bases left in between. This CDR3 spans 14 amino acids. The CDR3 DNA reads as TGTGCCAGCAGCCAAGGAGGGAACGCCTACGAGCAGTACTTC. Its protein product is CASSQGGNAYEQYF.

This clonotype has more than one count but fewer than ten. The chain is built from TRBV29-1 and TRBJ2-3; perhaps TRBD1 as D (6 bases). The V end was cut by 6 bases, the J end by 4 bases, with 20 bases between. This CDR3 region has 15 residues. In germline, CDR1 is SQVTM, CDR2 ANQGSEA. The CDR3 DNA is TGCAGCGTACAAACCCCGCAGGGGCGGGCAGATACGCAGTATTTT. Translated, it gives CSVQTPQGRADTQYF.

This clonotype was counted only a few times. The chain combines TRBV5-1 with TRBJ2-2, with 9 bases that match TRBD1. The CDR3 has 15 amino acids. Per germline, CDR1 SGHRS and CDR2 YFSETQ. J was trimmed by 5 bases and V by 3 bases; bases with no gene match: 5. CDR3 bases: TGCGCCAGCAGCTCGGGACAGGGTTTGACCGGGGAGCTGTTTTTT. Translated: CASSSGQGLTGELFF.

This clonotype was counted at least ten times. The J gene is TRBJ1-6, the V gene TRBV5-1; TRBD1 is a possible D gene (5 bases). V was pared by 3 bases and J by 6 bases, with 13 bases between. The CDR3 consists of 15 residues. CDR1 is SGHRS, CDR2 YFSETQ, per germline. The CDR3 DNA is TGCGCCAGCAGCTCCCGCAGGGCCCGTAATTCACCCCTCCACTTT. This translates into CASSSRRARNSPLHF.

This clonotype showed up many times. The chain has TRBV29-1 and TRBJ2-2, with a possible D match to TRBD2 (5 bases). Trimming removed 0 bases at V and 1 base at J, with 6 bases between. The germline V gene encodes CDR1 SQVTM and CDR2 ANQGSEA. The CDR3 consists of 14 residues. CDR3 DNA: TGCAGCGTTGAAGATGGAGGGAACACCGGGGAGCTGTTTTTT. Amino acids: CSVEDGGNTGELFF.

This clonotype showed up many times. The V gene is TRBV6-2 or TRBV6-3, the J gene TRBJ2-1; the D call may be TRBD1 or TRBD2 (6 bases each). CDR3 length: 12 residues. Germline loops: CDR1 MNHEY, CDR2 SVGEGT. Between the trimmed V and J ends, which lost 4 bases and 9 bases, there was a span of 10 bases. In DNA form, the CDR3 reads TGTGCCAGCAGTTTATGGGGGGCTGAGCAGTTCTTC. Amino acids: CASSLWGAEQFF.

The chain couples TRBV11-2 to TRBJ1-2; 10 bases are shared with TRBD1. This CDR3 is 18 amino acids long. Trimming at V came to 5 bases and at J to 7 bases, leaving 19 bases not matched to a gene. CDR1 is SGHAT, CDR2 FQNNGV, per germline. CDR3 in amino acids: CASSIQPGQGNSRRGYTF. In DNA, the CDR3 is TGTGCCAGCAGCATACAACCGGGACAGGGGAATTCGAGGCGTGGCTACACCTTC.

This clonotype occurred a few times. V and J are TRBV20-1 and TRBJ1-2, with a weak D call TRBD1 (5 bases). The V gene lost 3 bases and the J gene lost 2 bases, with 13 bases spanning the gap. Germline values: CDR1 DFQATT, CDR2 SNEGSKA (reference sequence). The CDR3 sequence is 14 residues long. The CDR3 DNA sequence: TGCAGTGCTAGTAACCAGGGAAAGAACTATGGCTACACCTTC. This encodes CSASNQGKNYGYTF.

The chain's CDR3 is CAISGQRQGNGYTF. DNA for the CDR3: TGTGCCATCAGTGGGCAACGACAGGGCAATGGCTACACCTTC. The chain employs TRBV10-3 and TRBJ1-2, with 7 bases identical to TRBD1. The CDR3 totals 14 residues. CDR1 and CDR2 (germline): ENHRY, SYGVKD. Trimming removed 4 bases from V and 6 bases from J; junction bases left unmatched: 8.

The rearrangement joins TRBV2 to TRBJ2-3; no firm D call. CDR1 and CDR2 (germline): SNHLY, FYNNEI. The CDR3 runs to 12 residues. V was shortened by 5 bases and J by 4 bases, with 7 bases between the two germline ends. CDR3 region: CASSTRADTQYF. CDR3 DNA sequence: TGTGCCAGCAGTACCAGAGCAGATACGCAGTATTTT.

This clonotype was picked up many times. The chain carries TRBV7-2 and TRBJ2-3; D is undetermined. This CDR3 comprises 12 residues. V lost 2 bases and J 5 bases, leaving 5 bases between the germline ends. Looked up from germline, CDR1 is SGHTA and CDR2 is FQGNSA. The CDR3 coding sequence is TGTGCCAGCAGCTTAATCGGAGATACGCAGTATTTT. This sequence encodes CASSLIGDTQYF.

This clonotype was counted only a few times. The chain joins TRBV27 to TRBJ1-3; TRBD1 is a possible D gene (5 bases). The CDR3 extends over 15 amino acids. V lost 5 bases, J lost 7 bases, and 18 bases lay in between. Germline CDR1 reads MNHEY; CDR2 reads SMNVEV (reference sequence). The DNA for the CDR3 is TGTGCCAGCAGTACCATCAGGGAATTCGGGAACACCATATATTTT. Protein sequence: CASSTIREFGNTIYF.

This chain joins TRBV6-2 or TRBV6-3 and TRBJ2-5, with D perhaps matching TRBD1 (6 bases). Per the germline V gene, CDR1 is MNHEY and CDR2 is SVGEGT. The CDR3 runs to 11 residues. Trimming removed 10 bases from V and 0 bases from J, with 6 bases in between. In DNA form, the CDR3 reads TGTGCCAACAGGGACCAAGAGACCCAGTACTTC. Its protein product is CANRDQETQYF.

On this clonotype: The junction and the germline gene differ at one end; a read error may be behind it. This chain connects TRBV7-6 to TRBJ2-7; possible D gene TRBD2, 6 bases. The CDR3 consists of 16 residues. CDR1 SGHVS and CDR2 FNYEAQ come from the germline V gene. The CDR3 reads CTSSEGRDGRPYEQYF. The CDR3 DNA follows: TGTACCAGCAGCGAAGGGCGGGACGGCCGCCCCTACGAGCAGTACTTC.

This clonotype has only a few counts. The V call is TRBV12-3 or TRBV12-4, the J call TRBJ2-2; 9 nucleotides line up with TRBD2. With V trimmed by 5 bases and J by 3 bases, 7 bases remained unmatched. The CDR3 runs 16 residues. The CDR3 bases are TGTGCCAGCAGTAGAACCGGGACTAGCTACACCGGGGAGCTGTTTTTT. Translated: CASSRTGTSYTGELFF.